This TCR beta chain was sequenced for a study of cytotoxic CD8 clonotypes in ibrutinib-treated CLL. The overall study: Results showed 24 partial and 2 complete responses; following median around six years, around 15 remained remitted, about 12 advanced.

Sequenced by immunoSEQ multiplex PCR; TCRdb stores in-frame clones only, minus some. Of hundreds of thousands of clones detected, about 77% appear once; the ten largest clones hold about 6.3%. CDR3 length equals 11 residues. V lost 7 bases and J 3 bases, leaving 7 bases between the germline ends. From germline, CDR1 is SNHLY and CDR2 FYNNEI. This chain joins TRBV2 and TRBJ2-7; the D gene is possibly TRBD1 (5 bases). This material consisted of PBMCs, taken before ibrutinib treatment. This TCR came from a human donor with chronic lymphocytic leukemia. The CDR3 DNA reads TGTGCCAGCATCACAGGCTACGAGCAGTACTTC. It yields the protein CASITGYEQYF.